The 8 T cell receptor beta chains in this list originate from one sample, sequenced in a study of blood T cell repertoires in COVID-19. Using immunoSEQ multiplex PCR, the repertoire was profiled, and TCRdb retains in-frame clones only, with some absent. The table has roughly 110,000 clones, more than 80% seen once. Sequences were obtained from peripheral blood. The receptors here all came from a man between 35 and 55 years old with active or convalescent COVID-19.

This chain uses TRBV28 with TRBJ2-1, with TRBD2 identical over 10 bases. Unmatched junction bases numbered 8, after V lost 6 bases and J lost 3 bases. From germline, CDR1 is MDHEN and CDR2 SYDVKM. This CDR3 is 16 amino acids long. Here the CDR3 DNA reads TGTGCCAGCAGCCCCATGCCTAGCGGGAGCTACAATGAGCAGTTCTTC. Translated: CASSPMPSGSYNEQFF.

The chain carries TRBV23-1 and TRBJ2-3, with 9 bases lining up with TRBD2. TRBV23-1 is an open reading frame whose function is uncertain. The CDR3 sequence is 17 residues long. Trimming cost V 0 bases and J 0 bases; bases outside gene matches: 4. The CDR3 DNA is TGCGCCAGCAGTCAATCGGGAACTAGCGGGAGCACAGATACGCAGTATTTT. Residues: CASSQSGTSGSTDTQYF.

The rearrangement uses TRBV14 and TRBJ2-7; D is unclear. Trimming left V 0 bases short and J 3 bases short, with 6 bases between. This CDR3 is 13 amino acids long. CDR1 and CDR2 (germline): SGHDN, FVKESK. CDR3 in DNA: TGTGCCAGCAGCCAAGAGACAATCTACGAGCAGTACTTC. It codes for CASSQETIYEQYF.

This chain uses TRBV28 with TRBJ2-2; D might be TRBD2 (5 bases). Germline CDR1 is MDHEN and CDR2 is SYDVKM. This CDR3 contains 14 residues. The V end lost 5 bases, the J end lost 7 bases, and 14 bases lay between the germline ends. The CDR3 bases are TGTGCCAGCAGTCCAAAACTAGTCGGCGGGGAGCTGTTTTTT. It is translated as CASSPKLVGGELFF.

The rearrangement uses TRBV7-9 and TRBJ2-2; TRBD2 matches at 7 bases. The junction had 14 bases not matched to a gene; V was cut back by 4 bases and J by 6 bases. The CDR3 covers 17 residues. CDR1 is SEHNR, CDR2 FQNEAQ, per germline (reference sequence). CDR3 sequence: CASSSSGPSGISGELFF. DNA of the CDR3: TGTGCCAGCAGCTCCTCGGGTCCCAGCGGGATATCCGGGGAGCTGTTTTTT.

The rearrangement links TRBV2 to TRBJ2-1, with D tentatively TRBD1 (5 bases). Germline CDR1 and CDR2: SNHLY and FYNNEI. This CDR3 comprises 11 residues. V lost 8 bases and J 9 bases, leaving 11 bases between the germline ends. As DNA, the CDR3 is TGTGCCAGCGGGTGGGGCATTGAGCAGTTCTTC. This encodes CASGWGIEQFF.

This clone was recorded only once. The rearrangement uses TRBV27 and TRBJ1-1, with 7 bases identical to TRBD1. Germline values: CDR1 MNHEY, CDR2 SMNVEV (reference sequence). This CDR3 is 15 amino acids long. The J segment lost 0 bases and the V segment lost 5 bases, leaving 6 bases of the junction unmatched. In nucleotides, the CDR3 is TGTGCCAGCAGTGCGGGACAGATCATGAACACTGAAGCTTTCTTT. The encoded protein is CASSAGQIMNTEAFF.

This clone has a single count. The V gene is TRBV28, the J gene TRBJ1-5, with D tentatively TRBD1 (6 bases). V was pared by 2 bases and J by 6 bases, with 14 bases between. Germline values: CDR1 MDHEN, CDR2 SYDVKM. There are 15 residues in the CDR3. Written as DNA, the CDR3 is TGTGCCAGCAGTTTAGGGGGCATGGCGGTTCAGCCCCAGCATTTT. Translating gives CASSLGGMAVQPQHF.